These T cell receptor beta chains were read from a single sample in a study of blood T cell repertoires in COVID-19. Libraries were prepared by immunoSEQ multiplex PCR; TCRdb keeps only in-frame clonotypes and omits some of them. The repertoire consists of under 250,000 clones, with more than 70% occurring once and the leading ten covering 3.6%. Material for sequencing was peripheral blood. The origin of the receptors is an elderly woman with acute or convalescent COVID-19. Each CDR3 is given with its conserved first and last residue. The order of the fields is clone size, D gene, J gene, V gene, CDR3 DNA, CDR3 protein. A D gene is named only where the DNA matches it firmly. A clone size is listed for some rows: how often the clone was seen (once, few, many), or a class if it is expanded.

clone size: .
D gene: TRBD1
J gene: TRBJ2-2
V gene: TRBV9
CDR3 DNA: TGTGCCAGCAGCGTCGACTCCGGACAGGGGGCGAACACCGGGGAGCTGTTTTTT
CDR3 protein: CASSVDSGQGANTGELFF

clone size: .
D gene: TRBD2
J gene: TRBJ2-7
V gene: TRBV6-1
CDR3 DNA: TGTGCCAGCAGTGACAAAACTAGCGGACACGAGCAGTACTTC
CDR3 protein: CASSDKTSGHEQYF

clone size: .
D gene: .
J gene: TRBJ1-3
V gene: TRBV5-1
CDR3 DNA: TGCGCCAGCAGCGTAGGGGACTCTGGAAACACCATATATTTT
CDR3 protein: CASSVGDSGNTIYF

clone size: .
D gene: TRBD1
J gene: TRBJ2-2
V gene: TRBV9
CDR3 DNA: TGTGCCAGCAGCCCCCGACAGGGGGTTACCGGGGAGCTGTTTTTT
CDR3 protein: CASSPRQGVTGELFF

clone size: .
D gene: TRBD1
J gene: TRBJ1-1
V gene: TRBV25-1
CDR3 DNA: TGTGCCAGCAAGGGGGCGAGTATGCAGGGTGGGAAAACTGAAGCTTTCTTT
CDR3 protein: CASKGASMQGGKTEAFF

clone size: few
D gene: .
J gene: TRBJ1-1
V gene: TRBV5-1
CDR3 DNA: TGCGCCAGCAGCTTGGAAGGCAGGGAGGCCACTGAAGCTTTCTTT
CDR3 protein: CASSLEGREATEAFF

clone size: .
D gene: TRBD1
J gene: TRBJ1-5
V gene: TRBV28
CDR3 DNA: TGTGCCAGCACTCTTAGTGGACAGGGGCAGCCCCAGCATTTT
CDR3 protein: CASTLSGQGQPQHF

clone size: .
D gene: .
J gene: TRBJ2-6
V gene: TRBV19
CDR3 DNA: TGTGCCAGTAGTCTGACAGTCTCTGGGGCCAACGTCCTGACTTTC
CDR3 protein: CASSLTVSGANVLTF

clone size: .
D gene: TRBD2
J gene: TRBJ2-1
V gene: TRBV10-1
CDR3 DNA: TGCGCCAGCAATCGGACTAGCGGGGGCGCCCCGCCCAATGAGCAGTTCTTC
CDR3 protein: CASNRTSGGAPPNEQFF

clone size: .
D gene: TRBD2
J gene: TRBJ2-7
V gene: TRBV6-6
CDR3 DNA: TGTGCCAGCCCGCTAGCGGGGTGCTACGAGCAGTACTTC
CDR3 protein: CASPLAGCYEQYF

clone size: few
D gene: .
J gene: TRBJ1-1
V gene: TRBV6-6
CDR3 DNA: TGTGCCAGCATCCGGACTGGGAACACTGAAGCTTTCTTT
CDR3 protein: CASIRTGNTEAFF

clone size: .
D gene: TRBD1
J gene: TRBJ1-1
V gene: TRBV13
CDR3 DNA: TGTGCCAGCAGCTTAGGTAGGGGGCAGAACACTGAAGCTTTCTTT
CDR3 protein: CASSLGRGQNTEAFF

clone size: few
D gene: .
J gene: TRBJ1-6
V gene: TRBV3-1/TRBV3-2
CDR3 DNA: TGTGCCAGCAGCCCTGGCAAATCGCCCCTCCACTTT
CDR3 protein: CASSPGKSPLHF

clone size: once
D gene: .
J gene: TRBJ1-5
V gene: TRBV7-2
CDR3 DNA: TGTGCCAGCAGCCCTTATCAGGGTGGCAATCAGCCCCAGCATTTT
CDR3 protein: CASSPYQGGNQPQHF

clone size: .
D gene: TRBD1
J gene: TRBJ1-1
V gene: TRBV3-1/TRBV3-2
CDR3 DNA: TGTGCCAGCACTACCAACGGACAGGGGAACACTGAAGCTTTCTTT
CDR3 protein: CASTTNGQGNTEAFF

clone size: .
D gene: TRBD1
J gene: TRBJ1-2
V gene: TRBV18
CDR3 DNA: TGTGCCAGCTCACCTCCGACCTGGGACAGGGATTCGACAATGGGGGGCTACACCTTC
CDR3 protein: CASSPPTWDRDSTMGGYTF

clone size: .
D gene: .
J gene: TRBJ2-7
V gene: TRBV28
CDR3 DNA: TGTGCCAGCAGTTTAAGCGTGCTCGGCGAGCAGTACTTC
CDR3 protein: CASSLSVLGEQYF

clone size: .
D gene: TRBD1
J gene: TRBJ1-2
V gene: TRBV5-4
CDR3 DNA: TGTGCCAGCAGCCCGCCGGGACAGAACTATGGCTACACCTTC
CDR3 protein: CASSPPGQNYGYTF

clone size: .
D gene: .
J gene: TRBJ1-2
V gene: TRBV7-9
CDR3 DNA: TGTGCCAGCAGCCGATCCGGGAATGAATATGGCTACACCTTC
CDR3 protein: CASSRSGNEYGYTF

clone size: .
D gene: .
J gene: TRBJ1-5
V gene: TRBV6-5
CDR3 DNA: TGTGCCAGCAGTTATACCTACGGGAGCAATCAGCCCCAGCATTTT
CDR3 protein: CASSYTYGSNQPQHF

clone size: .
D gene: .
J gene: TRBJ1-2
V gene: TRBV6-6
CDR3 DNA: TGTGCCAGCACATCAGGACAGATCCGGTACTATGGCTACACCTTC
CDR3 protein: CASTSGQIRYYGYTF

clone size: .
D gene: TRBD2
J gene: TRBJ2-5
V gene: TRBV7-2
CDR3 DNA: TGTGCCAGCAGCTTCCCGCTAGCGGGGGGTGAGACCCAGTACTTC
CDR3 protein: CASSFPLAGGETQYF

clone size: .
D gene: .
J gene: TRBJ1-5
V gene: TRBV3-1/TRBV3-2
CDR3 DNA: TGTGCCAGCAGTCCGGGGGACGACAAAAATCAGCCCCAGCATTTT
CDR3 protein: CASSPGDDKNQPQHF

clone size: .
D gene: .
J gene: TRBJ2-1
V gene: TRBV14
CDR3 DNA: TGTGCCAGCAGCCAAGATCGCATACAGGGCTACAATGAGCAGTTCTTC
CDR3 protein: CASSQDRIQGYNEQFF

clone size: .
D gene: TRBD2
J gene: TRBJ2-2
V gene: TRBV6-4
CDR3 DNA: TGTGCCAGCAGTGCGAGCGGGGGGGCCGCCACCGGGGAGCTGTTTTTT
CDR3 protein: CASSASGGAATGELFF

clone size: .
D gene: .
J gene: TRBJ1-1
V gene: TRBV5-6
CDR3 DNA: TGTGCCAGCAGCTTGCGGGGGGGTAGCGTAACTGAAGCTTTCTTT
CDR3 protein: CASSLRGGSVTEAFF

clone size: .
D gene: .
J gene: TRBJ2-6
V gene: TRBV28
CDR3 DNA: TGTGCCAGCAGACGACAGAGCTCTGGGGCCAACGTCCTGACTTTC
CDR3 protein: CASRRQSSGANVLTF

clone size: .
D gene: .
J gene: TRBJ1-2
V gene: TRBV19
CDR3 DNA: TGTGCCAGTAGTATAGTGGGCAGAGATAACTATGGCTACACCTTC
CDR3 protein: CASSIVGRDNYGYTF

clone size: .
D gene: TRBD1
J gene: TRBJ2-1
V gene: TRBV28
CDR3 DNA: TGTGCCAGCGAGGGCCCGGACAGGGATTACAATGAGCAGTTCTTC
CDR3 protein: CASEGPDRDYNEQFF

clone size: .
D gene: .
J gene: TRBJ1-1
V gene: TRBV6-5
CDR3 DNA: TGTGCCAGCAGCGCAACATTGAACACTGAAGCTTTCTTT
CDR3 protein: CASSATLNTEAFF

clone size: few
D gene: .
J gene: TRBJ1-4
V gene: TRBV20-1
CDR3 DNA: TGCAGTGCGAGTAGGGGCAGGCTAGGAAGGTATGAAAAACTGTTTTTT
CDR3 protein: CSASRGRLGRYEKLFF

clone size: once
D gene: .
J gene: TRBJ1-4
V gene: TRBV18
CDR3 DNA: TGTGCCAGCTCTCTTATACAGGTCCGCCGGGAAAAACTGTTTTTT
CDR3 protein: CASSLIQVRREKLFF

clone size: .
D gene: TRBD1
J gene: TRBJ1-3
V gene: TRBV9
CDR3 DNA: TGTGCCAGCAGCGTAGGTGGACAGGGCTCCTCTGGAAACACCATATATTTT
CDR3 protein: CASSVGGQGSSGNTIYF

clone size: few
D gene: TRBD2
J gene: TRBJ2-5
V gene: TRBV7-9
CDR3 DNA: TGTGCCAGCAGCTTAAATAGCGGGGGAACCGGAGAGACCCAGTACTTC
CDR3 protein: CASSLNSGGTGETQYF

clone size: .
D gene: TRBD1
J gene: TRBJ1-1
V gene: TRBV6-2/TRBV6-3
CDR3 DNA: TGTGCCAGCAGTTACCTGACAGGGAAAGCTTTCTTT
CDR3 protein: CASSYLTGKAFF

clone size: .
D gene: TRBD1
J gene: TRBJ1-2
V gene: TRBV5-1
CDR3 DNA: TGCGCCAGCAGCTTTGACAGGGGCCGGGGCTACACCTTC
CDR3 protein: CASSFDRGRGYTF

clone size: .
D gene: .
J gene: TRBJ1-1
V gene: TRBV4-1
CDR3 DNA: TGCGCCAGCAGCCCCCCTGGGAGGGGCTTCTCCACTGAAGCTTTCTTT
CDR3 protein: CASSPPGRGFSTEAFF

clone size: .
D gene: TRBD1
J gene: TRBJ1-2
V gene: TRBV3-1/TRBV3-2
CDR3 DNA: TGTGCCAGCAGCTTACAGGGGAACTATGGCTACACCTTC
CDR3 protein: CASSLQGNYGYTF

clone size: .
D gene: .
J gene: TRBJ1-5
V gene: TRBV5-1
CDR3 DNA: TGCGCCAGCAGCTTGGGAGTTACAGATAGCAATCAGCCCCAGCATTTT
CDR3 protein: CASSLGVTDSNQPQHF

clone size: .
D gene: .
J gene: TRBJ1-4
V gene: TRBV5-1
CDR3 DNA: TGCGCCAGCAGCTTGGAGGCAGGGCCTAATGAAAAACTGTTTTTT
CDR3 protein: CASSLEAGPNEKLFF

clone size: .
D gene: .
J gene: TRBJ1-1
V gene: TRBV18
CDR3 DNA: TGTGCCAGCTCACAAGCCCACCTGAACACTGAAGCTTTCTTT
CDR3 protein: CASSQAHLNTEAFF

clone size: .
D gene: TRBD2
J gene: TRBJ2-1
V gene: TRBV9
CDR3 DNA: TGTGCCAGCAGCTCGCGGGGGGGCCTTCAGAGTGAGCAGTTCTTC
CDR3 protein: CASSSRGGLQSEQFF

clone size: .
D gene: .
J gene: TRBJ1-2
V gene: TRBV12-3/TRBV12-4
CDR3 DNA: TGTGCCAGCAGTTTATCAGGGGGCTACACCTTC
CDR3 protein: CASSLSGGYTF

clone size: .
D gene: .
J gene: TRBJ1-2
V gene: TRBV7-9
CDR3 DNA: TGTGCCAGCAGCTTAGTGGGGGCAGGTGGCTACACCTTC
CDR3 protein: CASSLVGAGGYTF

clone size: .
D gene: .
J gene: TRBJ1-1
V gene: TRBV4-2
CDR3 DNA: TGTGCCAGCAGCCAATCGGGACAGAACACTGAAGCTTTCTTT
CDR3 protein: CASSQSGQNTEAFF

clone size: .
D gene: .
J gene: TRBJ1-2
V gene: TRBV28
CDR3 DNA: TGTGCCAGCAGTTTATCGGGGGGTCCTTTGAACTATGGCTACACCTTC
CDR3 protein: CASSLSGGPLNYGYTF

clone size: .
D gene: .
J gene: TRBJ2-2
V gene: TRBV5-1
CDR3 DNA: TGCGCCAGCAGCAGCCAGGGTATTATCGCCGGGGAGCTGTTTTTT
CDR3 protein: CASSSQGIIAGELFF

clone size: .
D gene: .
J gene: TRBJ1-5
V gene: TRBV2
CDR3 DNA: TGTGCCAGCAGTGAAGCGCGTTCAATCAATCAGCCCCAGCATTTT
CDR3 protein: CASSEARSINQPQHF

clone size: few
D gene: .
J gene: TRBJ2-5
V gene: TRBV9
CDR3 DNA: TGTGCCAGCAGCGTAGATCACAGACAAGAGACCCAGTACTTC
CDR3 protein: CASSVDHRQETQYF

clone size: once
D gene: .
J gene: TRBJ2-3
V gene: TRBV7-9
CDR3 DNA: TGTGCCAGCACCCTTCAAATCACAGGGCCAGATACGCAGTATTTT
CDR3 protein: CASTLQITGPDTQYF

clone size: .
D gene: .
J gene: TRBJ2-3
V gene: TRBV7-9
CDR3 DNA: TGTGCCAGCAGCCCGCCCTTCGGGGGGCGAACAGATACGCAGTATTTT
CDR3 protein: CASSPPFGGRTDTQYF

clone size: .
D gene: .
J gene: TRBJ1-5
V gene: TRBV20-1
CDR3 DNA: TGCAGTGCTGGTGGACTTAAGAATCAGCCCCAGCATTTT
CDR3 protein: CSAGGLKNQPQHF

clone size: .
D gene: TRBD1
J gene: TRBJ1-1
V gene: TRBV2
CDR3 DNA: TGTGCCAGCCAGGGAGACAGGGGTGACACTGAAGCTTTCTTT
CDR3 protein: CASQGDRGDTEAFF